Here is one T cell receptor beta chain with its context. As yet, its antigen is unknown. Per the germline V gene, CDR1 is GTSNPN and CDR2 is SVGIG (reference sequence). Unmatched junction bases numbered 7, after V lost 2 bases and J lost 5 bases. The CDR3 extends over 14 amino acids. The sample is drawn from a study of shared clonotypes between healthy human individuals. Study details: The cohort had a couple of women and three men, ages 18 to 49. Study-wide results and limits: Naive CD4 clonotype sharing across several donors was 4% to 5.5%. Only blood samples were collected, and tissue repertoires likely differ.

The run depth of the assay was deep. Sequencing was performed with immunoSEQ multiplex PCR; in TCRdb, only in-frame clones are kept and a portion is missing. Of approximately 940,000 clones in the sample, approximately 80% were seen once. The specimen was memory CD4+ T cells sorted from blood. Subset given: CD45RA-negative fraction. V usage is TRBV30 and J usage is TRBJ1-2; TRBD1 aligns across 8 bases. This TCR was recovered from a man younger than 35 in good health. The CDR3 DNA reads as TGTGCCTGGAGTATTACAGGGGGAAGGTATGGCTACACCTTC. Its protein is CAWSITGGRYGYTF.